This is a list of T cell receptor beta chains from one sample in a study of shared clonotypes between healthy human individuals. Sequencing was performed with immunoSEQ multiplex PCR; in TCRdb, only in-frame clones are kept and a portion is missing. The sample includes some 680,000 clones, around 73% seen only once; the top ten take under 2%. Material: memory CD4+ T cells sorted from blood. Source of these receptors: a woman aged 25 to 45 in good health. CDR3s include the opening cysteine and the closing phenylalanine or tryptophan. The order of the fields is J gene, V gene, clone size, D gene, CDR3 protein, CDR3 DNA. A D gene is named only where the DNA matches it firmly. Clone size appears in some rows only: once, few, many, or a class for an expanded clone.

>TRBJ2-5|TRBV7-2|-|-
CASSFNVLLPEETQYF
TGTGCCAGCAGCTTCAACGTATTACTCCCGGAGGAGACCCAGTACTTC
>TRBJ2-1|TRBV18|-|TRBD2
CASSAGSGIYNEQFF
TGTGCCAGCTCAGCCGGGAGCGGGATCTACAATGAGCAGTTCTTC
>TRBJ2-7|TRBV27|-|-
CASSIRWGTREQYF
TGTGCCAGCAGTATCCGGTGGGGGACGAGGGAGCAGTACTTC
>TRBJ2-5|TRBV28|-|-
CASLGDPRETQYF
TGTGCCTCCTTGGGGGATCCGCGAGAGACCCAGTACTTC
>TRBJ2-3|TRBV2|-|TRBD2
CASSEGTGVLAGGRTDTQYF
TGTGCCAGCAGTGAAGGGACAGGGGTCTTAGCGGGAGGGCGCACAGATACGCAGTATTTT
>TRBJ2-3|TRBV5-1|few|TRBD1
CASRTGQGQSTDTQYF
TGCGCCAGCAGAACCGGACAGGGACAAAGCACAGATACGCAGTATTTT
>TRBJ1-4|TRBV19|few|-
CAIPQGYESGTNEKLFF
TGTGCCATTCCACAGGGATACGAGAGTGGCACTAATGAAAAACTGTTTTTT
>TRBJ2-3|TRBV5-4|-|TRBD2
CASSLSQRESDTQYF
TGTGCCAGCAGCTTGTCCCAGCGGGAATCAGATACGCAGTATTTT
>TRBJ2-7|TRBV28|-|TRBD2
CASSRTHSGSTYEQYF
TGTGCCAGCAGTCGCACCCATAGCGGGAGTACCTACGAGCAGTACTTC
>TRBJ1-4|TRBV2|once|-
CASSYDRNIRASEKLFF
TGTGCCAGCAGTTATGACAGGAATATTCGGGCGAGTGAAAAACTGTTTTTT
>TRBJ2-3|TRBV11-1|-|-
CASSLVGGSYPYTQYF
TGTGCCAGCAGCTTAGTAGGCGGTAGCTACCCATATACGCAGTATTTT
>TRBJ2-2|TRBV29-1|-|-
CSVRLNTGELFF
TGCAGCGTACGTTTGAACACCGGGGAGCTGTTTTTT
>TRBJ1-5|TRBV30|-|-
CAWSVQGYNQPQHF
TGTGCCTGGAGTGTACAGGGTTACAATCAGCCCCAGCATTTT